The text below deals with one TCR beta chain. Study processing details: Reference gene primer amplification yielded estimated nucleated cell counts. Using immunoSEQ multiplex PCR, the repertoire was profiled, and TCRdb retains in-frame clones only, with some absent. D and trimming were read from the DNA, whereas the V and J calls and clone size are those reported in that table. The profile covers 29,000 or so clones, with 80% appearing a single time and over 40% taken by the ten largest. These data belong to a study of blood T cell repertoires in COVID-19. Turning to the study itself: Sites across the United States, Italy and Spain contributed samples from acute and convalescent COVID-19.

Germline V CDR1 and CDR2: MGHDK, SYGVNS. Between the trimmed V and J ends, which lost 3 bases and 3 bases, there was a span of 11 bases. The length of the CDR3 is 14 residues. The receptor's source is a woman between 70 and 85 years old with acute or convalescent COVID-19. The rearrangement links TRBV25-1 to TRBJ1-2; D uncertain. Sequenced: peripheral blood. The CDR3 spells CASSDPGIYYGYTF. The CDR3 DNA sequence: TGTGCCAGCAGTGATCCCGGGATTTACTATGGCTACACCTTC.